This TCR beta chain derives from a study of blood T cells in healthy people across ages. Next came a second PCR, run for about 7 to 12 cycles, which used a sample-barcoded 5' primer along with a J-beta primer mix. CDR3-containing paired-end reads numbered at least 2.5 million in each sample. TCRdb itself ran the 5' RACE reads through MiXCR, one entry per CDR3 protein. Altogether roughly 2 million distinct CDR3 sequences are present, just under 50% being singletons, with the ten largest covering around 2.1%. CDR3 size: 15 residues. Between the trimmed V and J ends, which lost 1 base and 3 bases, there was a span of 10 bases. Germline V CDR1 and CDR2: SGHTA, FQGNSA.

The rearrangement links TRBV7-2 to TRBJ1-5; no reliable D call. What was sequenced was blood. This clonotype originated in a woman aged 40-49 years in good health. CDR3 in amino acids: CASSLDWANNQPQHF. The CDR3, as DNA: TGTGCCAGCAGCTTAGATTGGGCCAACAATCAGCCCCAGCATTTT. Full variable domain (rest looked up from reference TRBV7-2 and TRBJ1-5): GAGVSQSPSNKVTEKGKDVELRCDPISGHTALYWYRQSLGQGLEFLIYFQGNSAPDKSGLPSDRFSAERTGGSVSTLTIQRTQQEDSAVYLCASSLDWANNQPQHFGDGTRLSIL.